This record concerns one T cell receptor beta chain sequence. This CDR3 spans 13 amino acids. CDR1 is MNHEY and CDR2 is SMNVEV in the germline V gene (reference sequence). Trimming cost V 5 bases and J 8 bases, with 15 bases left between them. TCRdb's copy holds only in-frame clones and misses some; the assay was immunoSEQ multiplex PCR. The sample comprises around 140,000 clones, around nine tenths of which are singletons, and about 4% rests with the top ten. The sample comes from a study of T cell responses to AZD1222 COVID-19 vaccine. The sequencing here drew on peripheral blood, taken 28 days after the second AZD1222 dose. The sequence derives from an adult who received the AZD1222 COVID-19 vaccine. The rearrangement links TRBV27 to TRBJ1-2, with a possible D match to TRBD1 (5 bases). The CDR3 DNA sequence: TGTGCCAGCAGTCCAGTGGGGGTCTGGGGCTACACCTTC. It is translated as CASSPVGVWGYTF.